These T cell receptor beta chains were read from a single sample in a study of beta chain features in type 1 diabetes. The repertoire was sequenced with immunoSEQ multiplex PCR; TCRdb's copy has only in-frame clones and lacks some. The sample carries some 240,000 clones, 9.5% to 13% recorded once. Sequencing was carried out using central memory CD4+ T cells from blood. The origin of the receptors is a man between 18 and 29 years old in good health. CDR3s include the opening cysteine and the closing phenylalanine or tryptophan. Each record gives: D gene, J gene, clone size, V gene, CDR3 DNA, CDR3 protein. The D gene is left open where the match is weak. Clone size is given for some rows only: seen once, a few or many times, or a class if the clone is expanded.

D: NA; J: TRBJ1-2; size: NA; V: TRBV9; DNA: TGTGCCAGCAGCGTATGTCCAGAGAACTATGGCTACACCTTC; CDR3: CASSVCPENYGYTF
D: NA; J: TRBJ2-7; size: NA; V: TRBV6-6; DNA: TGTGCCAGCAGTTACGGGCAGGGCTTGGACTTC; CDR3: CASSYGQGLDF
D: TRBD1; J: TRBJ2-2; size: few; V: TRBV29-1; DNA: TGCAGCGGTCAGGGGGCCTTTAACACCGGGGAGCTGTTTTTT; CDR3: CSGQGAFNTGELFF
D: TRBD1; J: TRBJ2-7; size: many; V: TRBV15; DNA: TGTGCCACCAGCAGAGGGGGGACAGGAATCTACGAGCAGTACTTC; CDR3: CATSRGGTGIYEQYF
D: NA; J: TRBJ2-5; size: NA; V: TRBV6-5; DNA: TGTGCCAGCAGCTTCCGACTACAAGAGACCCAGTACTTC; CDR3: CASSFRLQETQYF
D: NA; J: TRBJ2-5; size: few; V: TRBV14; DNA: TGTGCCAGCAGCCAAGATCTAGGGAACGGAGAGACCCAGTACTTC; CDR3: CASSQDLGNGETQYF
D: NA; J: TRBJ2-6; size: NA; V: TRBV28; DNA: TGTGCCAGCACCTTATCCCGTGGGGCCAACGTCCTGACTTTC; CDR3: CASTLSRGANVLTF
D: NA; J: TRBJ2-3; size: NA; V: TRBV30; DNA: TGTGCCTGGACATGGCGGGGAAGCACAGATACGCAGTATTTT; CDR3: CAWTWRGSTDTQYF
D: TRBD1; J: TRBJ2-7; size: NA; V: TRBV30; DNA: TGTGCCTGGAGCGTACCCCAAGACAGGGTCTACTACGAGCAGTACTTC; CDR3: CAWSVPQDRVYYEQYF
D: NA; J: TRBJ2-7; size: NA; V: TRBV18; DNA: TGTGCCAGCTCCGGGGCGGGTACGTTATACGAGCAGTACTTC; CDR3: CASSGAGTLYEQYF
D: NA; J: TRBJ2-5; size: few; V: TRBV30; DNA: TGTGCCTGGAGTGGGGTTCGGACCCAGTACTTC; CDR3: CAWSGVRTQYF
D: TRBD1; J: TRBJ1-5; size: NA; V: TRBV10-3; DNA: TGTGCCATCAAATCGACAGGGGTCGGCCAGCCCCAGCATTTT; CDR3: CAIKSTGVGQPQHF
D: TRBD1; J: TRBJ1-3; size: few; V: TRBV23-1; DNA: TGCGCCAGCAGTCAATCGGAAGGGGGCCATGGAAACACCATATATTTT; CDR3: CASSQSEGGHGNTIYF